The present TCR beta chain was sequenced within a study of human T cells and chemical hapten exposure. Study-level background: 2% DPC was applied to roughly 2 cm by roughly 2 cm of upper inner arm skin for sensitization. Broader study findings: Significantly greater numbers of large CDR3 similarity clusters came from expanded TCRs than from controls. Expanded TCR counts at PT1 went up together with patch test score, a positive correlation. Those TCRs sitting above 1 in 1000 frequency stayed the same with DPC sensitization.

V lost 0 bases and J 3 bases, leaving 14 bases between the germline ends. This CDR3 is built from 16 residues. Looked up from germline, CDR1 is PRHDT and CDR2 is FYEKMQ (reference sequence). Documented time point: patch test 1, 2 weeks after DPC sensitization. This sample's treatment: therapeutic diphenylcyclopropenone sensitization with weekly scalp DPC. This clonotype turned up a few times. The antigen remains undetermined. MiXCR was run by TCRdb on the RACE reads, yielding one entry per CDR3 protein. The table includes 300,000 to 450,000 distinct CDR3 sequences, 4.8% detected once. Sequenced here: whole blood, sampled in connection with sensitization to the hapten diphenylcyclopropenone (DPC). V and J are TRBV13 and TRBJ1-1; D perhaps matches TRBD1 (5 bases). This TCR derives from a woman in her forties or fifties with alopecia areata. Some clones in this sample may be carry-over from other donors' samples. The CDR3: CASSLGRVRGDTEAFF. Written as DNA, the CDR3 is TGTGCCAGCAGCTTAGGAAGGGTTAGGGGAGACACTGAAGCTTTCTTT. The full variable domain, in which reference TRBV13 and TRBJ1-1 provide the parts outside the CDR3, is AAGVIQSPRHLIKEKRETATLKCYPIPRHDTVYWYQQGPGQDPQFLISFYEKMQSDKGSIPDRFSAQQFSDYHSELNMSSLELGDSALYFCASSLGRVRGDTEAFFGQGTRLTVV.